The next 28 T cell receptor beta chains were all read from a single sample in a study of T cells in Graves' hyperthyroidism and ophthalmopathy. Researchers amplified the TCR beta CDR3 regions from RNA transcripts. The primer set for the first-round RT-PCR of the TCR CDR3 was HTBI. Using its own MiXCR run on the multiplex PCR reads, TCRdb lists one record per CDR3 protein. Of 480,000 or so distinct CDR3 sequences listed, 40% to 50% are singletons. Material for sequencing was peripheral blood or thyroid tissue (not recorded which). The receptor set was obtained from an adult woman with Graves' disease, either hyperthyroidism or ophthalmopathy (not recorded which).

This CDR3 reads CASSLVLGVDGYTF. CDR3 in DNA: TGCGCCAGCAGCTTGGTTCTAGGTGTGGATGGCTACACCTTC. This sequence joins TRBV5-1 and TRBJ1-2, with no clear D. The germline V gene encodes CDR1 SGHRS and CDR2 YFSETQ. V dropped 0 bases and J dropped 6 bases, with 12 bases sitting between them. This CDR3 region has 14 residues.

Ten or more counts support this clonotype. A much larger clone lies a single base off, so this may be a read error. This chain connects TRBV29-1 to TRBJ1-1; D unresolved. Per the germline V gene, CDR1 is SQVTM and CDR2 is ANQGSEA. There are 11 residues in the CDR3. V lost 4 bases, J lost 1 base, and 4 bases lay in between. The CDR3 DNA sequence: TGCAGCGTTGTACCGAACACTGAAGCTTTCTTT. Translating gives CSVVPNTEAFF.

There are many counts of this clonotype. The chain links TRBV5-1 to TRBJ2-5; 8 bases match TRBD1. The germline V gene has CDR1 SGHRS and CDR2 YFSETQ. The V gene end was trimmed by 3 bases and the J gene end by 2 bases; junction bases not matched to a gene: 3. The CDR3 loop spans 14 amino acids. The CDR3 here is CASSSGQAQETQYF. The CDR3 nucleotides are TGCGCCAGCAGCTCGGGACAGGCTCAAGAGACCCAGTACTTC.

This clonotype has at least ten counts. The V call is TRBV12-3 or TRBV12-4, the J call TRBJ1-2, with D unresolved. V gave up 3 bases and J gave up 2 bases, with 13 bases separating them. CDR3 length: 15 residues. The CDR3 region has the DNA TGTGCCAGCAGTTTCGATCCGGGCACGAACTATGGCTACACCTTC. Translating it yields CASSFDPGTNYGYTF.

This clonotype appeared many times. The chain joins TRBV7-6 to TRBJ1-1; D uncertain. The germline CDR1 and CDR2 sequences are SGHVS and FNYEAQ. Between the trimmed V and J ends, which lost 0 bases and 0 bases, there was a span of 2 bases. The CDR3 length is 13 residues. The CDR3 reads CASSLALNTEAFF. DNA for the CDR3: TGTGCCAGCAGCTTAGCACTGAACACTGAAGCTTTCTTT. The variable domain in full, completed from reference TRBV7-6 and TRBJ1-1, reads GAGVSQSPRYKVTKRGQDVALRCDPISGHVSLYWYRQALGQGPEFLTYFNYEAQQDKSGLPNDRFSAERPEGSISTLTIQRTEQRDSAMYRCASSLALNTEAFFGQGTRLTVV.

This clonotype has a count of ten or more. The CDR3 is CASSQGALGYTF. The CDR3 DNA reads TGTGCCAGCAGTCAGGGGGCGCTTGGCTACACCTTC. The V and J genes are TRBV6-5 and TRBJ1-2, with TRBD1 matching over 8 bases. V was clipped by 5 bases and J by 7 bases; unmatched bases: 3. The CDR3 sequence is 12 residues long. Germline CDR1 MNHEY, CDR2 SVGAGI.

The chain is built from TRBV2 and TRBJ2-5; 10 bases match TRBD2. The CDR3 sequence is 14 residues long. The germline V gene encodes CDR1 SNHLY and CDR2 FYNNEI. With 5 bases clipped from V and 3 bases from J, the junction kept 3 bases outside the gene matches. The CDR3 coding sequence is TGTGCCAGCAGTCGGACTAGCGGAGAAGAGACCCAGTACTTC. It yields the protein CASSRTSGEETQYF.

This clonotype was counted between two and nine times. The V and J genes are TRBV5-8 and TRBJ1-6; D gene unclear. The germline V gene has CDR1 SGHTS and CDR2 YDEGEE. CDR3 length: 13 amino acids. CDR3 region: CARTSSYNSPLHF. The CDR3 coding sequence is TGTGCACGAACCAGCTCCTATAATTCACCCCTCCACTTT.

This clonotype occurred many times. The V gene is TRBV6-1, the J gene TRBJ1-2; possibly TRBD1 for D (5 bases). Germline CDR1 is MNHNS and CDR2 is SASEGT. The CDR3 is made up of 15 amino acids. V lost 4 bases and J lost 3, with 15 bases in between. CDR3 coding DNA: TGTGCCAGCAGTGGGGCCAGGGTCGGAGACTATGGCTACACCTTC. This sequence encodes CASSGARVGDYGYTF.

This clonotype was recorded at least ten times. J is TRBJ2-5 and V is TRBV12-5; D unresolved. The CDR3 sequence is 14 residues long. CDR1 and CDR2 from the germline V gene are LGHNT and FRNRAP. V gave up 3 bases and J gave up 7 bases, with 15 bases separating them. The CDR3 bases are TGTGCTAGTGGTTTTTCCCCTACTCCAGGGACCCAGTACTTC. Amino acids: CASGFSPTPGTQYF.

There are a few counts of this clonotype. The J gene is TRBJ1-3, the V gene TRBV6-6, with 8 nucleotides matching TRBD1. The CDR3 has 14 residues. Germline assignment: CDR1 MNHNY and CDR2 SVGAGI (reference sequence). J lost 2 bases, V lost 8 bases, and 5 bases had no gene match. The CDR3 spells CASSTGAPGNTIYF. As DNA, the CDR3 is TGTGCCAGCTCGACAGGGGCCCCTGGAAACACCATATATTTT.

J is TRBJ2-5 and V is TRBV29-1; 10 bases line up with TRBD2. Germline values: CDR1 SQVTM, CDR2 ANQGSEA. The CDR3 contains 15 residues. The junction had 7 bases not matched to a gene; V was cut back by 6 bases and J by 0 bases. The CDR3: CSVRATSGYQETQYF. The CDR3 DNA reads as TGCAGCGTAAGAGCGACTAGCGGGTACCAAGAGACCCAGTACTTC.

This clonotype was counted a single time. The chain has TRBV2 and TRBJ2-7, with a weak D call TRBD2 (6 bases). CDR1 SNHLY and CDR2 FYNNEI come from the germline V gene. The V end lost 6 bases, the J end lost 0 bases, and 12 bases lay between the germline ends. The CDR3 is 14 residues long. The CDR3 DNA sequence: TGTGCCAGCAGCGGGACTCAGGCCTCCTACGAGCAGTACTTC. Protein product: CASSGTQASYEQYF.

This sequence joins TRBV29-1 and TRBJ1-3; no clear D. Trimming stripped 8 bases from V and 3 bases from J, with 8 bases between. The CDR3 is 11 residues long. Germline CDR1 reads SQVTM; CDR2 reads ANQGSEA. CDR3 sequence (DNA): TGCAGCTCGTCCAATGGAAACACCATATATTTT. It specifies CSSSNGNTIYF.

The J gene is TRBJ1-5, the V gene TRBV6-4; D is uncertain. The CDR3 contains 11 residues. The V gene's germline CDR1 is MRHNA and CDR2 SNTAGT. The V end was cut by 3 bases, the J end by 9 bases, with 6 bases between. The CDR3 region is CASSDIAPQHF. Written as DNA, the CDR3 is TGTGCCAGCAGTGATATTGCGCCCCAGCATTTT.

This chain joins TRBV20-1 and TRBJ1-2, with D possibly being TRBD1 (5 bases). From germline, CDR1 is DFQATT and CDR2 SNEGSKA (reference sequence). The V end was cut by 6 bases, the J end by 6 bases, with 14 bases between. The CDR3 length is 12 residues. CDR3 DNA: TGCAGTGCCCCCGCCGGGGACGATGGCTACACCTTC. It is translated as CSAPAGDDGYTF.

This chain uses TRBV20-1 with TRBJ1-5, with TRBD1 identical over 7 bases. Germline V lookup: CDR1 DFQATT, CDR2 SNEGSKA (reference sequence). CDR3 length: 15 amino acids. V was pared by 5 bases and J by 3 bases, with 10 bases of the junction left unmatched. The CDR3 nucleotides are TGCAGTGCTGCGAGTGGACAGGAAATCAATCAGCCCCAGCATTTT. This translates into CSAASGQEINQPQHF.

V gene TRBV20-1 combines with J gene TRBJ2-7, with TRBD2 matching 11 bases. CDR1 and CDR2 from the germline V gene are DFQATT and SNEGSKA (reference sequence). The length of the CDR3 is 14 residues. This CDR3 reads CSVERRSGGDEQYF. Here the CDR3 DNA reads TGCAGCGTTGAACGGCGTAGCGGGGGGGACGAGCAGTACTTC.

This clonotype was seen a handful of times. The rearrangement links TRBV20-1 to TRBJ1-2; TRBD1 agrees at 7 bases. From germline, CDR1 is DFQATT and CDR2 SNEGSKA (reference sequence). The V segment lost 4 bases and the J segment 6 bases; nucleotides outside the gene matches: 11. This CDR3 contains 14 residues. CDR3 region: CSATEQGFGDGYTF. DNA of the CDR3: TGCAGTGCTACAGAACAGGGGTTCGGCGATGGCTACACCTTC.

This sequence joins TRBV25-1 and TRBJ1-3, with D perhaps TRBD1 (6 bases). CDR3 size: 14 residues. Germline lookup yields CDR1 MGHDK and CDR2 SYGVNS. V dropped 4 bases and J dropped 3 bases, with 10 bases sitting between them. CDR3 DNA: TGTGCCAGCAGTGCTATCAGGGGTGGAAACACCATATATTTT. It encodes CASSAIRGGNTIYF. The full variable domain, with the rest looked up from reference TRBV25-1 and TRBJ1-3, is EADIYQTPRYLVIGTGKKITLECSQTMGHDKMYWYQQDPGMELHLIHYSYGVNSTEKGDLSSESTVSRIRTEHFPLTLESARPSHTSQYLCASSAIRGGNTIYFGEGSWLTVV.

This clonotype showed up just a few times. The V gene is TRBV9, the J gene TRBJ1-6; no firm D call. V was pared by 3 bases and J by 11 bases, with 0 bases between. This CDR3 is 9 amino acids long. CDR1 is SGDLS, CDR2 YYNGEE, per germline. The CDR3 sequence: CASSAPLHF. CDR3 nucleotide sequence: TGTGCCAGCAGCGCACCCCTCCACTTT. Combining the CDR3 with reference TRBV9 and TRBJ1-6 gives the whole variable domain DSGVTQTPKHLITATGQRVTLRCSPRSGDLSVYWYQQSLDQGLQFLIQYYNGEERAKGNILERFSAQQFPDLHSELNLSSLELGDSALYFCASSAPLHFGNGTRLTVT.

CDR3 in amino acids: CASSFFGDPLYF. DNA of the CDR3: TGTGCCAGCAGTTTTTTTGGGGACCCCCTGTACTTC. The chain combines TRBV28 with TRBJ2-7; possibly TRBD1 or TRBD2 for D (5 bases each). The V and J ends lost 3 bases and 12 bases respectively, with 15 bases between them. CDR3 length: 12 amino acids. The germline V gene encodes CDR1 MDHEN and CDR2 SYDVKM.

In DNA form, the CDR3 reads TGTGCCAGCAGCTTTTTCAACAGGGTAACTGAAGCTTTCTTT. Translating it yields CASSFFNRVTEAFF. The chain carries TRBV7-2 and TRBJ1-1; D is possibly TRBD1 (6 bases). V was trimmed by 3 bases and J by 5 bases, leaving 13 bases between them. The CDR3 loop spans 14 amino acids. Germline V lookup: CDR1 SGHTA, CDR2 FQGNSA.

The chain links TRBV20-1 to TRBJ2-7; maybe TRBD2 (6 bases). Germline V CDR1 and CDR2: DFQATT, SNEGSKA (reference sequence). The length of the CDR3 is 13 residues. The V gene lost 3 bases and the J gene lost 1 base, with 10 bases spanning the gap. The DNA of the CDR3 is TGCAGTGCTAGCCGACTAGATTCCTACGAGCAGTACTTC. Protein sequence: CSASRLDSYEQYF.

The rearrangement uses TRBV25-1 and TRBJ2-1; D unresolved. Germline loops: CDR1 MGHDK, CDR2 SYGVNS. The V end lost 2 bases, the J end lost 9 bases, and 17 bases lay between the germline ends. The CDR3 is 15 residues long. The CDR3 DNA follows: TGTGCCAGCAGTGAACCCGCGCTTAGCAGCAGTGAGCAGTTCTTC. Translated, it gives CASSEPALSSSEQFF.

This clonotype has only a few counts. The V call is TRBV3-1, the J call TRBJ1-1; tentatively, D is TRBD1 (5 bases). There are 14 residues in the CDR3. Germline V gene sequence: CDR1 LGHDT, CDR2 YNNKEL (reference sequence). The V end lost 1 base, the J end lost 4 bases, and 10 bases lay between the germline ends. CDR3 amino acids: CASSQVGGATEAFF. For the CDR3, the DNA is TGTGCCAGCAGCCAAGTTGGCGGGGCCACTGAAGCTTTCTTT.

V gene TRBV11-2 combines with J gene TRBJ2-1; 7 nucleotides line up with TRBD2. The V and J ends lost 4 bases and 7 bases, in that order; junction bases with no gene match: 10. CDR1 is SGHAT, CDR2 FQNNGV, per germline. The CDR3 contains 15 residues. The CDR3 nucleotides read TGTGCCAGCAGCTCCCCCCGGGGAGGGGTGAATGAGCAGTTCTTC. Translating gives CASSSPRGGVNEQFF.

V gene TRBV2 combines with J gene TRBJ2-5; 13 bases are a match to TRBD2. Unmatched junction bases numbered 6, after V lost 6 bases and J lost 5 bases. The germline V gene has CDR1 SNHLY and CDR2 FYNNEI. The length of the CDR3 is 15 residues. The CDR3 here is CASRWGLAGLETQYF. DNA of the CDR3: TGTGCCAGCAGATGGGGACTAGCGGGGCTGGAGACCCAGTACTTC.